This T cell receptor (beta chain) is from a study of blood T cell repertoires in COVID-19. Study in general: Material from acute and convalescent COVID-19 was sourced from the United States, Italy and Spain. T cells, B-cell-depleted T cells, or PBMCs supplied cDNA or gDNA.

The germline CDR1 and CDR2 sequences are SGHAT and FQNNGV. The CDR3 is 15 amino acids. Trimming pared 5 bases from V and 0 bases from J, leaving 11 bases between. TCRdb's copy holds only in-frame clones and misses some; the assay was immunoSEQ multiplex PCR. The sample lists some 250,000 clones; about 80% were seen once. Sequencing was carried out using peripheral blood. The chain joins TRBV11-2 to TRBJ1-3, with TRBD1 as a possible D gene (5 bases). This clonotype was obtained from a man aged 30 to 45 who had recovered from COVID-19. Here the CDR3 reads CASSQIGGSGNTIYF. CDR3 DNA: TGTGCCAGCAGCCAGATCGGGGGCTCTGGAAACACCATATATTTT. Drawing the rest from reference TRBV11-2 and TRBJ1-3, the complete variable domain is EAGVAQSPRYKIIEKRQSVAFWCNPISGHATLYWYQQILGQGPKLLIQFQNNGVVDDSQLPKDRFSAERLKGVDSTLKIQPAKLEDSAVYLCASSQIGGSGNTIYFGEGSWLTVV.